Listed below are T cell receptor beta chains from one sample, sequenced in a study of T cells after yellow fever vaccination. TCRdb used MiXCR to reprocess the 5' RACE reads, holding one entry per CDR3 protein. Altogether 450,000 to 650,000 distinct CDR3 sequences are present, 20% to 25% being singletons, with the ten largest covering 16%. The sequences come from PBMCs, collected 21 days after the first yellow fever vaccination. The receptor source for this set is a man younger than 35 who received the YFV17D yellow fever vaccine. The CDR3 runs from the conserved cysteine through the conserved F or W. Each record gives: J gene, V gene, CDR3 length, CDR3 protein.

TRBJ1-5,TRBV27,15,CASSWTGSANQPQHF
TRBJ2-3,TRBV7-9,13,CASSIRDSDTQYF
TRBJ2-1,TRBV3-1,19,CASSQDLGTSGGAHNEQFF
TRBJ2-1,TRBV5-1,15,CASSARTSGVNEQFF
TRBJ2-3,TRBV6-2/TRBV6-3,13,CASSQQGLDTQYF
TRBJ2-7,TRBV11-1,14,CASRGTSGDYEQYF
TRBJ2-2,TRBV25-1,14,CASSGTGDAGELFF
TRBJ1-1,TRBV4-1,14,CASSPVGGRAEAFF
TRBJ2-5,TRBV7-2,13,CASSFNRKETQYF
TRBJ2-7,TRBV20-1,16,CSASGLAGVTVGEQYF
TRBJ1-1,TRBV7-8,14,CASSSHGSETEAFF
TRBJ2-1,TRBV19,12,CASSRGVDEQFF
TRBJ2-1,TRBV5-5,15,CASDGTSGGYNEQFF
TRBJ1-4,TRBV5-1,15,CASSLNRGRNEKLFF
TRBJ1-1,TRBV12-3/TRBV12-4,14,CASSLARAVGEAFF
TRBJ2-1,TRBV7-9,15,CASSRTSGRWDEQFF
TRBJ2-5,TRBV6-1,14,CASRHLAGQETQYF
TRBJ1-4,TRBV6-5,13,CASSYRGREKLFF
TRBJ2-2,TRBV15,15,CATSRDLVNTGELFF
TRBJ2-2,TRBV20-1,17,CSARDGSGQGIGGELFF
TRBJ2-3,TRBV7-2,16,CASSRRMTSNPDTQYF
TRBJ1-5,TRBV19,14,CASSIIPSNQPQHF
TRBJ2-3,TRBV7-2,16,CASSFASGGASDTQYF
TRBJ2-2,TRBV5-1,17,CASSSATSGWGTGELFF
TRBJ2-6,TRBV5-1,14,CASSLLEGANVLTF
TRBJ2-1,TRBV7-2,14,CASSVNRGDNEQFF
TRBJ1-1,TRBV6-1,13,CASRTKMNTEAFF
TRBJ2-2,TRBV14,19,CASSRRPGTSGAHTGELFF
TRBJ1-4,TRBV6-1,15,CASRSTGVTNEKLFF
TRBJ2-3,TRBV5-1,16,CASSSNPSGGAYTQYF
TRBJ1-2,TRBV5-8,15,CASSWGDRPNYGYTF
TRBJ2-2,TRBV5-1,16,CASFAEGYSNTGELFF
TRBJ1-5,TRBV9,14,CASSLTGGRQPQHF
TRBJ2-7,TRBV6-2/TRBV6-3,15,CASSYPSGLTYEQYF
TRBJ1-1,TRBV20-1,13,CSARDGGGRKAFF
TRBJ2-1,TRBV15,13,CATSYRTYNEQFF
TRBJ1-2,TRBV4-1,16,CASSQKGGAPSYGYTF
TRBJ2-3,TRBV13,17,CASSSRLAGGPTDTQYF
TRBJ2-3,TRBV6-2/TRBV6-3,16,CASSLYGGGPMDTQYF
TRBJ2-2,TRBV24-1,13,CATSDFFTGELFF
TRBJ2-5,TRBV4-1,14,CASSHPAREETQYF
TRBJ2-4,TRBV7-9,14,CASSSKTRLDIQYF
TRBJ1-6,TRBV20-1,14,CSARDTQGNSPLHF